The 31 T cell receptor beta chains below come from one sample, sequenced in a study of CD8 T cells in Susac syndrome. RNA amounts of roughly 0.5 to 1 ug underwent reverse transcription with random hexamers. Via MiXCR, TCRdb re-called the immunoSEQ multiplex PCR reads, giving one row per CDR3 protein. This repertoire shows 250,000 or so distinct CDR3 sequences, just under 95% found once; its top ten account for 0.06% to 0.08%. The sample consisted of CD4+ T cells from PBMCs. The source is a human donor with multiple sclerosis.

This clonotype appeared a single time. This chain joins TRBV5-1 and TRBJ2-2, with D possibly being TRBD2 (6 bases). Trimming removed 3 bases at V and 3 bases at J, with 9 bases between. Germline CDR1 reads SGHRS; CDR2 reads YFSETQ. CDR3 length: 14 amino acids. The CDR3 DNA sequence: TGCGCCAGCAGCTCGGGAGACTACACCGGGGAGCTGTTTTTT. Translation: CASSSGDYTGELFF.

The CDR3 sequence: CSARVGVIGQTNEKLFF. In DNA form, the CDR3 reads TGCAGTGCTAGAGTTGGGGTTATAGGGCAAACTAATGAAAAACTGTTTTTT. The V and J genes are TRBV20-1 and TRBJ1-4; no firm D call. Germline-derived CDR1 and CDR2 are DFQATT and SNEGSKA (reference sequence). The CDR3 runs 17 residues. Deletions cut 1 base from V and 1 base from J, with 16 bases between.

This rearrangement joins TRBV7-9 to TRBJ2-2; maybe TRBD1 (6 bases). Trimming stripped 5 bases from V and 5 bases from J, with 18 bases between. CDR3 size: 16 residues. Germline V CDR1 and CDR2: SEHNR, FQNEAQ (reference sequence). The CDR3 nucleotides are TGTGCCAGCAGCCGGCTCGGGACAAGGATGACCGGGGAGCTGTTTTTT. Its translation: CASSRLGTRMTGELFF. Together with reference TRBV7-9 and TRBJ2-2, the CDR3 gives the full variable domain: DTGVSQNPRHKITKRGQNVTFRCDPISEHNRLYWYRQTLGQGPEFLTYFQNEAQLEKSRLLSDRFSAERPKGSFSTLEIQRTEQGDSAMYLCASSRLGTRMTGELFFGEGSRLTVL.

This clonotype was counted a single time. The chain recombines TRBV7-8 with TRBJ2-5; unclear D gene. Trimming took off 5 bases at V and 3 bases at J, with 10 bases between the two ends. CDR1 is SGHVS and CDR2 is FQNEAQ in the germline V gene. The CDR3 covers 13 residues. Written as DNA, the CDR3 is TGTGCCAGCAGCCGCGGATGGGAAGAGACCCAGTACTTC. Its protein is CASSRGWEETQYF.

This clonotype was seen once. The chain carries TRBV5-1 and TRBJ2-2, with 8 positions matching TRBD1. Trimming removed 5 bases from V and 7 bases from J; junction bases left unmatched: 10. Germline CDR1 SGHRS, CDR2 YFSETQ. The CDR3 consists of 15 residues. This CDR3 is CASRDATGVIGELFF. The CDR3 DNA sequence: TGCGCCAGCAGGGATGCGACAGGGGTAATCGGGGAGCTGTTTTTT.

This clonotype was detected only once. The chain links TRBV7-9 to TRBJ1-1; D uncertain. Germline loops: CDR1 SEHNR, CDR2 FQNEAQ (reference sequence). The CDR3 runs 14 residues. V was clipped by 1 base and J by 1 base, with 7 bases between them. The CDR3 sequence is CASSLVPRNTEAFF. The CDR3 DNA follows: TGTGCCAGCAGCTTAGTTCCGAGGAACACTGAAGCTTTCTTT. Full variable domain (outside the CDR3, taken from reference TRBV7-9 and TRBJ1-1): DTGVSQNPRHKITKRGQNVTFRCDPISEHNRLYWYRQTLGQGPEFLTYFQNEAQLEKSRLLSDRFSAERPKGSFSTLEIQRTEQGDSAMYLCASSLVPRNTEAFFGQGTRLTVV.

This clonotype showed up just a few times. This rearrangement joins TRBV5-6 to TRBJ2-2, with D uncertain. Germline lookup yields CDR1 SGHDT and CDR2 YYEEEE. The CDR3 loop spans 12 amino acids. The germline V and J ends were trimmed by 1 base and 4 bases, with 2 bases remaining between them. The CDR3 loop is CASSLITGELFF. The CDR3 DNA reads TGTGCCAGCAGCTTGATCACCGGGGAGCTGTTTTTT.

The chain recombines TRBV29-1 with TRBJ1-1; maybe TRBD1 (5 bases). Germline V CDR1 and CDR2: SQVTM, ANQGSEA. The CDR3 length is 14 residues. Trimming took 5 bases from V and 8 from J, leaving 21 bases between them. CDR3 in DNA: TGCAGCGTTAAAACTCATGCAGGGTCTGGGGAAGCTTTCTTT. The encoded protein is CSVKTHAGSGEAFF.

CDR3: CASSLGDGLSGPQHF. The CDR3 nucleotides are TGTGCCAGCAGTTTAGGGGACGGATTATCAGGGCCCCAGCATTTT. V and J are TRBV12-3 or TRBV12-4 and TRBJ1-5, with TRBD1 as a possible D gene (5 bases). The CDR3 is 15 amino acids. With 1 base removed from V and 9 bases from J, the gap between germline ends came to 16 bases.

The rearrangement uses TRBV5-1 and TRBJ2-1, with D perhaps being TRBD1 or TRBD2 (5 bases each). The CDR3 totals 16 residues. The germline V and J ends were trimmed by 4 bases and 5 bases, with 19 bases remaining between them. CDR1 is SGHRS and CDR2 is YFSETQ in the germline V gene. As DNA, the CDR3 is TGCGCCAGCAGCCACACCCGGGACGGAGAAAACAATGAGCAGTTCTTC. Its translation: CASSHTRDGENNEQFF.

The rearrangement uses TRBV19 and TRBJ1-2; D may be TRBD1 (6 bases). V lost 1 base and J 5 bases, leaving 14 bases between the germline ends. The CDR3 length is 15 residues. Per germline, CDR1 LNHDA and CDR2 SQIVND (reference sequence). The CDR3 sequence is CASSIVRGARYGYTF. The CDR3 coding sequence is TGTGCCAGTAGTATAGTTAGGGGGGCTAGGTATGGCTACACCTTC.

The chain carries TRBV21-1 and TRBJ2-1. TRBV21-1 is a pseudogene segment. This CDR3 region has 15 residues. The DNA of the CDR3 is TGTGCCAGCAGCAAAGTAATTTGGCCGTACAATGAGCAGTTCTTC. This translates into CASSKVIWPYNEQFF.

The V and J genes are TRBV14 and TRBJ2-7; tentative D call: TRBD1 (6 bases). The CDR3 consists of 16 residues. CDR1 is SGHDN, CDR2 FVKESK, per germline. V lost 4 bases and J lost 2, with 18 bases in between. The CDR3 coding sequence is TGTGCCAGCAGCCGGAATGCCGGGACACCTCCCTACGAGCAGTACTTC. Translation: CASSRNAGTPPYEQYF.

The CDR3 DNA sequence: TGTGCCACCAGCAGACCGAGTGGGGGCCCCTATGGCTACACCTTC. Protein product: CATSRPSGGPYGYTF. The gene calls are TRBV15 and TRBJ1-2; the D gene is possibly TRBD1 (6 bases). Germline V lookup: CDR1 LNHNV, CDR2 YYDKDF (reference sequence). The V and J ends lost 2 bases and 4 bases respectively, with 14 bases between them. The CDR3 consists of 15 residues. Combining the CDR3 with reference TRBV15 and TRBJ1-2 gives the whole variable domain DAMVIQNPRYQVTQFGKPVTLSCSQTLNHNVMYWYQQKSSQAPKLLFHYYDKDFNNEADTPDNFQSRRPNTSFCFLDIRSPGLGDTAMYLCATSRPSGGPYGYTFGSGTRLTVV.

The chain uses TRBV6-5 and TRBJ2-1, with unresolved D. The CDR3 is made up of 14 amino acids. CDR1 and CDR2 from the germline V gene are MNHEY and SVGAGI. Between the trimmed V and J ends, which lost 7 bases and 6 bases, there was a span of 16 bases. The CDR3 region is CASTPNGRPNEQFF. The CDR3 nucleotides read TGTGCCAGCACCCCGAATGGCAGACCCAATGAGCAGTTCTTC.

The chain joins TRBV2 to TRBJ2-3; 12 nucleotides align to TRBD1. Trimming cost V 4 bases and J 7 bases; bases outside gene matches: 3. The CDR3 loop spans 14 amino acids. Germline CDR1 is SNHLY and CDR2 is FYNNEI. CDR3 loop: CASSGGTGGYTQYF. Here the CDR3 DNA reads TGTGCCAGCAGTGGAGGGACAGGGGGCTATACGCAGTATTTT.

The V call is TRBV9, the J call TRBJ1-1; D is ambiguous. Trimming took off 0 bases at V and 1 base at J, with 7 bases between the two ends. CDR3 length equals 14 residues. Germline assignment: CDR1 SGDLS and CDR2 YYNGEE. The CDR3 coding sequence is TGTGCCAGCAGCGTAGACGGTAGGAACACTGAAGCTTTCTTT. It yields the protein CASSVDGRNTEAFF.

The rearrangement links TRBV3-1 to TRBJ2-7; perhaps TRBD1 as D (6 bases). This CDR3 has 14 amino acids. Deletions cut 3 bases from V and 1 base from J, with 10 bases between. CDR1 and CDR2 (germline): LGHDT, YNNKEL (reference sequence). CDR3 loop: CASSQQGLSYEQYF. The CDR3, as DNA: TGTGCCAGCAGCCAGCAGGGGTTGTCCTACGAGCAGTACTTC.

The chain couples TRBV19 to TRBJ1-1; 10 bases are shared with TRBD1. Germline CDR1 is LNHDA and CDR2 is SQIVND (reference sequence). There are 13 residues in the CDR3. Losses at the gene ends were 5 bases for V and 11 bases for J; bases not matched to a gene: 8. CDR3 coding DNA: TGTGCCAGTAGTGGGGACAGGGGCAATCGGGCTTTCTTT. Protein product: CASSGDRGNRAFF. Supplemented by reference TRBV19 and TRBJ1-1, the full variable domain reads DGGITQSPKYLFRKEGQNVTLSCEQNLNHDAMYWYRQDPGQGLRLIYYSQIVNDFQKGDIAEGYSVSREKKESFPLTVTSAQKNPTAFYLCASSGDRGNRAFFGQGTRLTVV.

The chain carries TRBV6-6 and TRBJ1-5; D possibly corresponds to TRBD1 (5 bases). Trimming cost V 6 bases and J 0 bases, with 12 bases left between them. CDR3 length: 15 residues. Germline CDR1 reads MNHNY; CDR2 reads SVGAGI (reference sequence). The CDR3 sequence: CASRWDGNSNQPQHF. The CDR3 coding sequence is TGTGCCAGCAGATGGGACGGAAATAGCAATCAGCCCCAGCATTTT.

The rearrangement joins TRBV18 to TRBJ2-6; D is possibly TRBD1 (6 bases). The length of the CDR3 is 17 residues. V dropped 6 bases and J dropped 0 bases, with 15 bases sitting between them. From germline, CDR1 is KGHSH and CDR2 LQKENI. CDR3 sequence reads: CASSLNTQGSGANVLTF. The CDR3 region has the DNA TGTGCCAGCTCGCTAAACACACAGGGCTCTGGGGCCAACGTCCTGACTTTC.

The chain uses TRBV20-1 and TRBJ2-5; the D gene could be TRBD1 or TRBD2 (5 bases each). The CDR3 runs 15 residues. Trimming removed 0 bases from V and 5 bases from J, with 16 bases in between. Per the germline V gene, CDR1 is DFQATT and CDR2 is SNEGSKA (reference sequence). The CDR3, as DNA: TGCAGTGCTAGAGATATCCGAGGGGCCCGTGAGACCCAGTACTTC. This translates into CSARDIRGARETQYF.

The chain joins TRBV6-4 to TRBJ1-6; TRBD1 aligns across 7 bases. Germline CDR1 reads MRHNA; CDR2 reads SNTAGT. The V segment lost 4 bases and the J segment 6 bases; nucleotides outside the gene matches: 12. The CDR3 is made up of 17 amino acids. The CDR3 DNA reads TGTGCCAGCAGTGCCCTTGGAGCGGGACAGCCTAATTCACCCCTCCACTTT. This sequence encodes CASSALGAGQPNSPLHF.

Written as DNA, the CDR3 is TGCGCCAGCAGCCAGACAGGGTTAGGGACCCAGTACTTC. It translates to CASSQTGLGTQYF. The chain is built from TRBV4-1 and TRBJ2-5; 7 bases are a match to TRBD1. From germline, CDR1 is MGHRA and CDR2 YSYEKL. Trimming removed 3 bases from V and 7 bases from J; junction bases left unmatched: 5. The CDR3 contains 13 residues.

V and J are TRBV2 and TRBJ1-1; D ambiguous. The V and J ends lost 6 bases and 5 bases respectively, with 16 bases between them. Germline V gives CDR1 SNHLY, CDR2 FYNNEI. This CDR3 has 14 residues. The CDR3: CASRASGGKTEAFF. As DNA, the CDR3 is TGTGCCAGCAGAGCTTCCGGCGGGAAGACTGAAGCTTTCTTT. Filled out from reference TRBV2 and TRBJ1-1, the complete variable domain reads EPEVTQTPSHQVTQMGQEVILRCVPISNHLYFYWYRQILGQKVEFLVSFYNNEISEKSEIFDDQFSVERPDGSNFTLKIRSTKLEDSAMYFCASRASGGKTEAFFGQGTRLTVV.

The chain combines TRBV5-4 with TRBJ2-1; D perhaps matches TRBD1 (5 bases). The germline V gene encodes CDR1 SGHNT and CDR2 YYREEE (reference sequence). The CDR3 totals 17 residues. Trimming took off 4 bases at V and 1 base at J, with 18 bases between the two ends. The CDR3 region has the DNA TGTGCCAGCAGCCCTGCGGCCCAAAGGGGTTCCTACAATGAGCAGTTCTTC. Translating gives CASSPAAQRGSYNEQFF.

The V and J genes are TRBV9 and TRBJ1-2; tentatively, D is TRBD1 (5 bases). The V gene's germline CDR1 is SGDLS and CDR2 YYNGEE. V lost 2 bases and J 14 bases, leaving 13 bases between the germline ends. The CDR3 loop spans 11 amino acids. The CDR3 region has the DNA TGTGCCAGCAGCGTGGCGGGGGTGAGGACCTTC. It codes for CASSVAGVRTF.

The chain recombines TRBV20-1 with TRBJ2-5; no clear D. CDR1 and CDR2 (germline): DFQATT, SNEGSKA (reference sequence). Trimming stripped 3 bases from V and 5 bases from J, with 10 bases between. The CDR3 is 12 amino acids. DNA for the CDR3: TGCAGTGCTAGGAGAGACTGGGAGACCCAGTACTTC. Protein: CSARRDWETQYF.

The chain joins TRBV28 to TRBJ1-1; D not certain. Germline V gives CDR1 MDHEN, CDR2 SYDVKM. There are 15 residues in the CDR3. Trimming pared 5 bases from V and 2 bases from J, leaving 15 bases between. This CDR3 reads CASSANRAFNTEAFF. The CDR3, as DNA: TGTGCCAGCAGTGCAAACCGGGCCTTCAACACTGAAGCTTTCTTT.

The genes are TRBV27 and TRBJ1-1; D is undetermined. Germline values: CDR1 MNHEY, CDR2 SMNVEV (reference sequence). The CDR3 has 14 amino acids. V lost 5 bases and J 6 bases, leaving 16 bases between the germline ends. The CDR3 is CASSPQDSSSEAFF. The DNA for the CDR3 is TGTGCCAGCAGTCCCCAGGACTCATCTTCTGAAGCTTTCTTT.

This chain uses TRBV5-1 with TRBJ2-1, with TRBD1 matching over 7 bases. J gave up 5 bases and V 1 base, and 3 bases lay outside the gene matches. Germline V gene sequence: CDR1 SGHRS, CDR2 YFSETQ. The CDR3 has 14 amino acids. The chain's CDR3 is CASSLNRGNNEQFF. In DNA, the CDR3 is TGCGCCAGCAGCTTGAACAGGGGAAACAATGAGCAGTTCTTC.